These 28 T cell receptor beta chains share one sample of origin, sequenced in a study of control samples from healthy donors and cancer patients (dated by TCRdb to between 2020 and 2021). The library was generated by the immunoSEQ multiplex PCR assay. TCRdb mirrors the immuneACCESS table, restricted to in-frame sequences. Some clones are absent from its copies; in checked studies, under half trace to an unresolved V gene, and the reason for the others is unknown. Within this sample are around 93,000 clones, with 80% to 95% of them counted one time only. The top ten clonotypes cover 3% of the sample. Source material: blood. All receptors derive from a human donor in good health. The donor label of this sample is uncertain.

The V call is TRBV5-4, the J call TRBJ2-1, with D possibly matching TRBD1 (5 bases). V was trimmed by 3 bases and J by 7 bases, leaving 8 bases between them. Germline CDR1 is SGHNT and CDR2 is YYREEE (reference sequence). This CDR3 is 12 amino acids long. The CDR3 coding sequence is TGTGCCAGCAGCTCACAGGAGAATGAGCAGTTCTTC. Amino acids: CASSSQENEQFF. The whole variable domain, filled in from reference TRBV5-4 and TRBJ2-1, reads ETGVTQSPTHLIKTRGQQVTLRCSSQSGHNTVSWYQQALGQGPQFIFQYYREEENGRGNFPPRFSGLQFPNYSSELNVNALELDDSALYLCASSSQENEQFFGPGTRLTVL.

Points on this clone: Other DNA sequences from this sample encode an identical CDR3 as well. This sequence joins TRBV27 and TRBJ1-5, with 8 positions matching TRBD1. V shed 2 bases, J shed 0 bases, and the junction held 18 bases outside the gene matches. This CDR3 contains 21 residues. Germline values: CDR1 MNHEY, CDR2 SMNVEV (reference sequence). In nucleotides, the CDR3 is TGTGCCAGCAGTTTAACTATACTGGACAGGGCAAAAACCATTAGCAATCAGCCCCAGCATTTT. Its protein product is CASSLTILDRAKTISNQPQHF.

This rearrangement joins TRBV30 to TRBJ1-3; the D is unclear. The length of the CDR3 is 16 residues. CDR1 is GTSNPN and CDR2 is SVGIG in the germline V gene (reference sequence). The V and J ends lost 0 bases and 0 bases respectively, with 12 bases between them. In nucleotides, the CDR3 is TGTGCCTGGAGTGTAACCAGCACATTCTCTGGAAACACCATATATTTT. Its protein is CAWSVTSTFSGNTIYF.

This clone has at least ten counts. The chain couples TRBV19 to TRBJ1-2; 7 bases are a match to TRBD1. This CDR3 has 16 amino acids. V lost 6 bases and J lost 2; bases outside the gene matches: 12. Germline V gene lookup returns CDR1 LNHDA and CDR2 SQIVND (reference sequence). The DNA of the CDR3 is TGTGCCAGTAGCACCCAGGGGGGATCTTTAAACTATGGCTACACCTTC. It codes for CASSTQGGSLNYGYTF.

This chain uses TRBV5-1 with TRBJ1-2, with TRBD1 matching over 7 bases. V shed 4 bases, J shed 8 bases, and the junction held 5 bases outside the gene matches. Germline assignment: CDR1 SGHRS and CDR2 YFSETQ. The CDR3 consists of 12 residues. The CDR3 bases are TGCGCCAGCAGCCCCGACAGGGACGGCTACACCTTC. Amino acids: CASSPDRDGYTF. Supplemented by reference TRBV5-1 and TRBJ1-2, the full variable domain reads KAGVTQTPRYLIKTRGQQVTLSCSPISGHRSVSWYQQTPGQGLQFLFEYFSETQRNKGNFPGRFSGRQFSNSRSEMNVSTLELGDSALYLCASSPDRDGYTFGSGTRLTVV.

V is TRBV27 and J is TRBJ1-4, with D hard to call. Germline V gene lookup returns CDR1 MNHEY and CDR2 SMNVEV (reference sequence). With 4 bases removed from V and 8 bases from J, the gap between germline ends came to 11 bases. The CDR3 covers 13 residues. CDR3 amino acids: CASSYGQREKLFF. Here the CDR3 DNA reads TGTGCCAGCAGTTACGGGCAGAGGGAAAAACTGTTTTTT.

The gene calls are TRBV5-1 and TRBJ2-1; D perhaps matches TRBD1 (9 bases). The CDR3 totals 19 residues. Trimming stripped 1 base from V and 4 bases from J, with 24 bases between. From germline, CDR1 is SGHRS and CDR2 YFSETQ. The DNA for the CDR3 is TGCGCCAGCAGCTTGTGGGGACAGGGTGTGTTAGCGGGGTACAATGAGCAGTTCTTC. It yields the protein CASSLWGQGVLAGYNEQFF.

This chain links TRBV3-1 (or the pseudogene TRBV3-2) with TRBJ1-2; weak D call: TRBD1 (6 bases). The CDR3 contains 11 residues. Germline-derived CDR1 and CDR2 are LGHDT and YNNKEL (reference sequence). Trimming cost V 4 bases and J 8 bases, with 8 bases left between them. CDR3 bases: TGTGCCAGCAGCCTAGGGGGGGGCTACACCTTC. It yields the protein CASSLGGGYTF.

The chain uses TRBV5-4 and TRBJ2-3; unclear D gene. CDR3 length: 14 amino acids. Germline values: CDR1 SGHNT, CDR2 YYREEE (reference sequence). Trimming took 0 bases from V and 2 from J, leaving 7 bases between them. The CDR3 DNA reads as TGTGCCAGCAGCTTGGTAAGGAACACAGATACGCAGTATTTT. Translated: CASSLVRNTDTQYF.

The sample holds one count of this clone. The genes are TRBV28 and TRBJ1-4; maybe TRBD1 (6 bases). This CDR3 has 16 residues. Per the germline V gene, CDR1 is MDHEN and CDR2 is SYDVKM. The ends were cut back, 6 bases at V and 2 bases at J, with 16 bases in the middle. The CDR3 spells CASSKREGETNEKLFF. In DNA form, the CDR3 reads TGTGCCAGCAGCAAACGAGAGGGGGAGACTAATGAAAAACTGTTTTTT.

J is TRBJ2-6 and V is TRBV10-3; 9 nucleotides agree with TRBD1. Germline CDR1 reads ENHRY; CDR2 reads SYGVKD. The V and J ends lost 2 bases and 4 bases, in that order; junction bases with no gene match: 3. CDR3 length: 16 residues. The DNA for the CDR3 is TGTGCCATCAGTGAGGCGGGGACAGGGGGGGCCAACGTCCTGACTTTC. Its protein is CAISEAGTGGANVLTF.

The chain combines TRBV7-3 with TRBJ2-3, with a possible D match to TRBD2 (5 bases). Trimming took 1 base from V and 0 from J, leaving 5 bases between them. The CDR3 runs 14 residues. Per germline, CDR1 SGHTA and CDR2 FQGTGA. CDR3: CASSLSGSTDTQYF. The CDR3 DNA is TGTGCCAGCAGCTTAAGCGGGAGCACAGATACGCAGTATTTT.

The J gene is TRBJ2-3, the V gene TRBV5-5, with TRBD1 identical over 10 bases. The CDR3 covers 16 residues. The ends lost 2 bases at V and 0 bases at J; junction bases unmatched: 3. Looked up from germline, CDR1 is SGHKS and CDR2 is YYEKEE (reference sequence). The CDR3 DNA reads as TGTGCCAGCAGCTTAGGGACAGGGGCTAGCACAGATACGCAGTATTTT. It encodes CASSLGTGASTDTQYF. The full variable domain, in which reference TRBV5-5 and TRBJ2-3 provide the parts outside the CDR3, is DAGVTQSPTHLIKTRGQQVTLRCSPISGHKSVSWYQQVLGQGPQFIFQYYEKEERGRGNFPDRFSARQFPNYSSELNVNALLLGDSALYLCASSLGTGASTDTQYFGPGTRLTVL.

The chain carries TRBV2 and TRBJ1-5; 7 bases match TRBD1. Germline trimming cut 8 bases from V and 5 bases from J; bases unmatched to any gene: 9. There are 14 residues in the CDR3. Germline lookup yields CDR1 SNHLY and CDR2 FYNNEI. CDR3 sequence reads: CASSRDRVDQPQHF. The DNA for the CDR3 is TGTGCCAGCTCCCGAGACAGGGTTGATCAGCCCCAGCATTTT.

V usage is TRBV14 and J usage is TRBJ2-5; D unclear. The V gene's germline CDR1 is SGHDN and CDR2 FVKESK. V was trimmed by 1 base and J by 2 bases, leaving 8 bases between them. This CDR3 is 14 amino acids long. The CDR3 sequence: CASSQVGIQETQYF. CDR3 nucleotide sequence: TGTGCCAGCAGCCAAGTGGGCATTCAAGAGACCCAGTACTTC.

The V gene is TRBV27, the J gene TRBJ2-1; a possible D gene is TRBD2 (6 bases). Germline V gives CDR1 MNHEY, CDR2 SMNVEV (reference sequence). CDR3 length: 15 amino acids. The V gene lost 0 bases and the J gene lost 0 bases, with 6 bases spanning the gap. CDR3 protein: CASSLSGGSYNEQFF. The CDR3 DNA reads TGTGCCAGCAGTTTATCGGGGGGCTCCTACAATGAGCAGTTCTTC.

V gene TRBV4-1 combines with J gene TRBJ1-5, with a tentative D call TRBD1 (5 bases). The germline CDR1 and CDR2 sequences are MGHRA and YSYEKL. This CDR3 comprises 17 residues. V was cut by 0 bases and J by 2 bases, with 14 bases left in between. CDR3 DNA: TGCGCCAGCAGCCAAGATATGGCAGGGAGAGGCAATCAGCCCCAGCATTTT. Amino acid sequence: CASSQDMAGRGNQPQHF.

The V and J genes are TRBV9 and TRBJ2-5, with 11 bases that match TRBD2. CDR1 and CDR2 from the germline V gene are SGDLS and YYNGEE. With 3 bases clipped from V and 3 bases from J, the junction kept 4 bases outside the gene matches. The CDR3 consists of 15 residues. The CDR3: CASSGLAGGEETQYF. The CDR3 coding sequence is TGTGCCAGCAGCGGATTAGCGGGGGGGGAAGAGACCCAGTACTTC.

This chain links TRBV15 with TRBJ2-5; weak D call: TRBD1 (6 bases). V was cut by 4 bases and J by 2 bases, with 11 bases left in between. CDR3 length: 14 residues. Germline values: CDR1 LNHNV, CDR2 YYDKDF (reference sequence). CDR3 in amino acids: CATSKVGGQETQYF. The CDR3 DNA is TGTGCCACCAGCAAAGTAGGGGGTCAAGAGACCCAGTACTTC.

The chain recombines TRBV3-1 (or the pseudogene TRBV3-2) with TRBJ1-5; no clear D gene. Germline V gene lookup returns CDR1 LGHDT and CDR2 YNNKEL (reference sequence). The CDR3 runs to 14 residues. Trimming pared 1 base from V and 4 bases from J, leaving 8 bases between. The CDR3 region is CASSQGLVNQPQHF. The CDR3 DNA follows: TGTGCCAGCAGCCAAGGTCTGGTGAATCAGCCCCAGCATTTT.

This chain links TRBV18 with TRBJ1-1; D is undetermined. This CDR3 contains 13 residues. Germline values: CDR1 KGHSH, CDR2 LQKENI. V shed 1 base and J shed 3 bases, with 6 bases lying between them. CDR3 sequence: CASSPLIDTEAFF. DNA for the CDR3: TGTGCCAGCTCACCACTGATAGACACTGAAGCTTTCTTT.

This clone was recorded once. This sequence joins TRBV5-1 and TRBJ2-2; 8 nucleotides agree with TRBD1. CDR3 length equals 16 residues. Germline CDR1 SGHRS, CDR2 YFSETQ. V dropped 1 base and J dropped 7; count of bases not matched to a gene: 9. The CDR3 protein is CASSLKRTGLGGELFF. DNA for the CDR3: TGCGCCAGCAGCTTGAAGAGGACAGGGCTTGGCGGGGAGCTGTTTTTT.

This chain joins TRBV18 and TRBJ1-4; TRBD1 might be the D (5 bases). This CDR3 is built from 16 residues. V shed 2 bases and J shed 5 bases, with 15 bases lying between them. Germline CDR1 KGHSH, CDR2 LQKENI. CDR3 nucleotide sequence: TGTGCCAGCTCACCAGAAAACAGGCGATTAAATGAAAAACTGTTTTTT. This sequence encodes CASSPENRRLNEKLFF.

V and J are TRBV13 and TRBJ2-7, with D possibly matching TRBD2 (6 bases). This CDR3 contains 12 residues. Germline V gene sequence: CDR1 PRHDT, CDR2 FYEKMQ (reference sequence). With 5 bases removed from V and 6 bases from J, the gap between germline ends came to 11 bases. CDR3 sequence (DNA): TGTGCCAGCAGCCCCGAGGGAGGCGAGCAGTACTTC. This encodes CASSPEGGEQYF. Full variable domain (remainder filled in from reference TRBV13 and TRBJ2-7): AAGVIQSPRHLIKEKRETATLKCYPIPRHDTVYWYQQGPGQDPQFLISFYEKMQSDKGSIPDRFSAQQFSDYHSELNMSSLELGDSALYFCASSPEGGEQYFGPGTRLTVT.

The chain has TRBV5-6 and TRBJ2-1; 11 bases map to TRBD2. The CDR3 has 18 residues. After removal of 4 bases from V and 8 bases from J, the junction contained 17 bases not matched to a gene. Germline V gene sequence: CDR1 SGHDT, CDR2 YYEEEE. Here the CDR3 DNA reads TGTGCCAGCAGCCCCCCGGTACTAGCGGGGGAGAACAGGGATGAGCAGTTCTTC. Translated: CASSPPVLAGENRDEQFF.

J is TRBJ2-7 and V is TRBV12-5; 7 bases match TRBD1. J lost 3 bases, V lost 1 base, and 3 bases had no gene match. Germline assignment: CDR1 LGHNT and CDR2 FRNRAP. The CDR3 loop spans 14 amino acids. CDR3 coding DNA: TGTGCTAGTGGTTTGGACAGGGGAAGCTACGAGCAGTACGTC. It is translated as CASGLDRGSYEQYV.

This rearrangement joins TRBV7-8 to TRBJ1-1; D unresolved. CDR1 and CDR2 from the germline V gene are SGHVS and FQNEAQ. Trimming took off 4 bases at V and 0 bases at J, with 9 bases between the two ends. The CDR3 totals 14 residues. The CDR3 nucleotides are TGTGCCAGCAGCTCCCCTTGGGTGAACACTGAAGCTTTCTTT. Translation: CASSSPWVNTEAFF.

The chain links TRBV6-4 to TRBJ2-2; D not resolved. The CDR3 loop spans 13 amino acids. The germline gives CDR1 MRHNA, CDR2 SNTAGT. Trimming pared 5 bases from V and 7 bases from J, leaving 11 bases between. CDR3 DNA sequence: TGTGCCAGCAGTTCCAGCGAGATCGGGGAGCTGTTTTTT. Amino acids: CASSSSEIGELFF.